These 6 T cell receptor beta chains share one sample of origin, sequenced in a study of blood T cell repertoires in COVID-19. This table comes from immunoSEQ multiplex PCR, and its TCRdb copy is limited to in-frame clones, with some not included. Of about 50,000 clones in the sample, 83% were seen once. Sequencing was carried out using peripheral blood. These receptors all stem from a man between 35 and 55 years old with acute or convalescent COVID-19.

The chain recombines TRBV11-2 with TRBJ1-6; 10 bases are a match to TRBD1. With 4 bases clipped from V and 7 bases from J, the junction kept 7 bases outside the gene matches. The CDR3 sequence is 16 residues long. Germline V gene lookup returns CDR1 SGHAT and CDR2 FQNNGV. CDR3 sequence: CASSSTRTGGNSPLHF. The CDR3 region has the DNA TGTGCCAGCAGCTCGACTAGGACAGGGGGAAATTCACCCCTCCACTTT.

This CDR3 reads CASSYSTGMGNQPQHF. For the CDR3, the DNA is TGTGCCAGCAGTTACTCGACAGGGATGGGCAATCAGCCCCAGCATTTT. The chain couples TRBV6-6 to TRBJ1-5; TRBD1 matches at 7 bases. This CDR3 comprises 16 residues. Germline CDR1 is MNHNY and CDR2 is SVGAGI (reference sequence). After removal of 0 bases from V and 2 bases from J, the junction contained 4 bases not matched to a gene.

The chain is built from TRBV7-9 and TRBJ1-6, with 10 bases identical to TRBD1. The V gene end was trimmed by 5 bases and the J gene end by 8 bases; junction bases not matched to a gene: 3. Germline CDR1 SEHNR, CDR2 FQNEAQ (reference sequence). The CDR3 spans 14 residues. This chain's CDR3 is CASSGTGAHSPLHF. CDR3 in DNA: TGTGCCAGCAGCGGGACAGGGGCACATTCACCCCTCCACTTT.

The chain combines TRBV30 with TRBJ1-6; D is unresolved. The CDR3 length is 14 residues. The V gene lost 2 bases and the J gene lost 10 bases, with 15 bases spanning the gap. Germline values: CDR1 GTSNPN, CDR2 SVGIG (reference sequence). This chain's CDR3 is CAWSIKAGVSPLHF. In DNA form, the CDR3 reads TGTGCCTGGAGTATAAAGGCAGGTGTATCACCCCTCCACTTT. Using reference TRBV30 and TRBJ1-6 for the parts outside the CDR3, the full variable domain is SQTIHQWPATLVQPVGSPLSLECTVEGTSNPNLYWYRQAAGRGLQLLFYSVGIGQISSEVPQNLSASRPQDRQFILSSKKLLLSDSGFYLCAWSIKAGVSPLHFGNGTRLTVT.

The rearrangement links TRBV5-6 to TRBJ1-3; D not resolved. Deletions cut 4 bases from V and 0 bases from J, with 14 bases between. Germline CDR1 is SGHDT and CDR2 is YYEEEE. The CDR3 is 16 amino acids. The CDR3 spells CASSGFSPNSGNTIYF. The CDR3 DNA reads TGTGCCAGCAGCGGTTTCAGTCCCAACTCTGGAAACACCATATATTTT.

The V and J genes are TRBV7-6 and TRBJ1-4; D is uncertain. Germline assignment: CDR1 SGHVS and CDR2 FNYEAQ. The CDR3 spans 15 residues. V lost 2 bases and J 7 bases, leaving 14 bases between the germline ends. DNA of the CDR3: TGTGCCAGCAGCTTACCGATCGGACGGGGTGAAAAACTGTTTTTT. Translated, it gives CASSLPIGRGEKLFF.